This TCR beta chain was captured by sequencing in a study of shared clonotypes between healthy human individuals. The data were produced by immunoSEQ multiplex PCR, yet TCRdb's version contains in-frame clones alone and is incomplete. The table records some 800,000 clones, more than 85% of them present only once. V lost 5 bases, J lost 10 bases, and 16 bases lay in between. The CDR3 runs to 13 residues. Naive CD8 cells were CD45RO-negative, positively selected for CCR7, excluding terminally differentiated effector memory CD45RA+ cells. The V gene is TRBV5-3, the J gene TRBJ2-1; D possibly corresponds to TRBD2 (5 bases). TRBV5-3 carries the ORF label, with uncertain function. The clonotype comes from a man aged 25 to 45 in good health. What was sequenced was naive CD8+ T cells sorted from blood. CDR3 sequence reads: CARRSGFGNEQFF. In DNA form, the CDR3 reads TGTGCCAGAAGATCGGGTTTCGGGAACGAGCAGTTCTTC.